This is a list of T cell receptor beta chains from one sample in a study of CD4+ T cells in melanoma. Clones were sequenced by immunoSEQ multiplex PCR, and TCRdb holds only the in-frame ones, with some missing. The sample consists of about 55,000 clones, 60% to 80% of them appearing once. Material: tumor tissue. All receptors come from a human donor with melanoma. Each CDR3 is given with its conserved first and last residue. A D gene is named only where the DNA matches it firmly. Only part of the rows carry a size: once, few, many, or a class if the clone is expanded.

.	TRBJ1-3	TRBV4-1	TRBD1	CASSQDRGLGNTIYF	TGCGCCAGCAGCCAGGACAGGGGGCTTGGAAACACCATATATTTT
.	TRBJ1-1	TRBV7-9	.	CASSLLGRDTEAFF	TGTGCCAGCAGCTTACTCGGGCGGGACACTGAAGCTTTCTTT
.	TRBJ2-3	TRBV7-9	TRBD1	CASSRGSRGRSDTQYF	TGTGCCAGCAGCCGGGGCAGCAGGGGGCGTTCAGATACGCAGTATTTT
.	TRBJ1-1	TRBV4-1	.	CASSQKAGWTEAFF	TGCGCCAGCAGCCAGAAGGCAGGTTGGACTGAAGCTTTCTTT
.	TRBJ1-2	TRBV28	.	CASSLEGMNYGYTF	TGTGCCAGCAGTTTAGAGGGAATGAACTATGGCTACACCTTC
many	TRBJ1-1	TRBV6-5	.	CASSRTVADTEAFF	TGTGCCAGCAGCCGGACCGTGGCGGACACTGAAGCTTTCTTT
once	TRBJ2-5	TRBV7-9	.	CASSRGHQETQYF	TGTGCCAGCAGCAGGGGACACCAAGAGACCCAGTACTTC
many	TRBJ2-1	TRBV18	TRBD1	CASSVSGTGFNEQFF	TGTGCCAGCTCGGTGAGTGGGACAGGGTTCAATGAGCAGTTCTTC
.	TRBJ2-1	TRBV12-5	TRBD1	CASGLGTANWINEQFF	TGTGCTAGTGGCCTCGGGACAGCCAATTGGATCAATGAGCAGTTCTTC
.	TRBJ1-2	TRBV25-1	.	CASSETGTYGYTF	TGTGCCAGCAGTGAAACAGGGACCTATGGCTACACCTTC
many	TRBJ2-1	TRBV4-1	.	CASSQDVRGTYNEQFF	TGCGCCAGCAGCCAAGATGTGAGGGGGACTTACAATGAGCAGTTCTTC
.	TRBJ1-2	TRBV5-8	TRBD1	CASTPGTGGRGYTF	TGTGCCAGCACTCCCGGGACAGGGGGCAGGGGCTACACCTTC
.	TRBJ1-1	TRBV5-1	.	CASSLGAGMNTEAFF	TGCGCCAGCAGCTTGGGGGCGGGGATGAACACTGAAGCTTTCTTT
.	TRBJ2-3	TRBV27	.	CASSLRDTNGDTQYF	TGTGCCAGCAGTTTACGGGACACCAATGGGGATACGCAGTATTTT
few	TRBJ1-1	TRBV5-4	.	CASSLAGPDEAFF	TGTGCCAGCAGCTTGGCAGGGCCCGATGAAGCTTTCTTT
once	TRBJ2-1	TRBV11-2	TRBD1	CASLEGALNEQFF	TGTGCCAGTTTAGAGGGGGCACTCAATGAGCAGTTCTTC
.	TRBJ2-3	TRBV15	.	CATSRGQSSTDTQYF	TGTGCCACCAGCAGAGGGCAATCCAGCACAGATACGCAGTATTTT
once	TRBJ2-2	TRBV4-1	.	CASSQQSGALNTGELFF	TGCGCCAGCAGCCAACAATCCGGGGCACTTAACACCGGGGAGCTGTTTTTT
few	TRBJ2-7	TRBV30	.	CAWTDSAYEQYF	TGTGCCTGGACGGACTCCGCCTACGAGCAGTACTTC
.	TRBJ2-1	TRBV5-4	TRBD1	CASSTNRGLGNEQFF	TGTGCCAGCAGCACAAACAGGGGGCTGGGGAATGAGCAGTTCTTC
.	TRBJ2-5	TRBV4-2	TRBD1	CASSQEGGETQYF	TGTGCCAGCAGCCAAGAAGGGGGCGAGACCCAGTACTTC
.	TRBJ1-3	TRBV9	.	CASSVDLGSGNTIYF	TGTGCCAGCAGCGTAGATTTGGGCTCTGGAAACACCATATATTTT
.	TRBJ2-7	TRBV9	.	CASSAARGGSEQYF	TGTGCCAGCAGCGCAGCGCGTGGGGGGTCCGAGCAGTACTTC
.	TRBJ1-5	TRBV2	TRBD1	CASSDTGGGNQPQHF	TGTGCCAGCAGTGACACAGGGGGCGGCAATCAGCCCCAGCATTTT
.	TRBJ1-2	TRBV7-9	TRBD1	CASSSTTGGYGYTF	TGTGCCAGCAGCTCTACAACAGGGGGCTATGGCTACACCTTC
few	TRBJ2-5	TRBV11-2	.	CASSGRLGDQETQYF	TGTGCCAGCAGCGGTCGACTCGGGGACCAAGAGACCCAGTACTTC
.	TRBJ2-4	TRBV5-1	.	CASSLAGQLENIQYF	TGCGCCAGCAGCTTGGCCGGGCAGCTTGAAAACATTCAGTACTTC
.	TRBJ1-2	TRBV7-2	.	CASSLLEGSGGYTF	TGTGCCAGCAGCTTACTGGAGGGAAGTGGTGGCTACACCTTC
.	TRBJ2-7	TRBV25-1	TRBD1	CASSGTGGVSSYEQYF	TGTGCCAGCAGTGGGACAGGGGGGGTTTCCTCCTACGAGCAGTACTTC
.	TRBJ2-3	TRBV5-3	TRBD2	CARSTRLAGGPDTQYF	TGTGCCAGAAGCACCAGACTAGCGGGGGGGCCGGATACGCAGTATTTT
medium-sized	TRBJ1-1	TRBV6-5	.	CASSYYSNTEAFF	TGTGCCAGCAGTTACTACAGTAACACTGAAGCTTTCTTT
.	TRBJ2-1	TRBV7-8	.	CASSRLYNEQFF	TGTGCCAGCAGCCGGCTGTACAATGAGCAGTTCTTC
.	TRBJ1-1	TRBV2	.	CASTPLGANTEAFF	TGTGCCAGCACCCCGTTGGGGGCCAACACTGAAGCTTTCTTT
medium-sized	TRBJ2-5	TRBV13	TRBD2	CASSPRLARGQETQYF	TGTGCCAGCAGCCCCAGACTAGCCCGGGGGCAAGAGACCCAGTACTTC
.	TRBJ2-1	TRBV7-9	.	CASSSRDNEQFF	TGTGCCAGCAGCTCCAGAGACAATGAGCAGTTCTTC
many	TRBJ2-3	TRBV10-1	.	CASSESPDTQYF	TGCGCCAGCAGTGAGTCGCCAGATACGCAGTATTTT
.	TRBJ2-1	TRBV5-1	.	CASSLGRTAYNEQFF	TGCGCCAGCAGCTTGGGTAGGACAGCCTACAATGAGCAGTTCTTC
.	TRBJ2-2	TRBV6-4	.	CASSGTRAGELFF	TGTGCCAGCAGTGGGACGAGGGCCGGGGAGCTGTTTTTT
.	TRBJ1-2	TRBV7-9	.	CASSLDRIYGYTF	TGTGCCAGCAGCTTAGACAGGATCTATGGCTACACCTTC
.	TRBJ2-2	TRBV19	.	CASRGTSTGELFF	TGTGCCAGTAGGGGGACTTCAACCGGGGAGCTGTTTTTT
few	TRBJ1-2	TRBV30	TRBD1	CAWSPQGAVHGYTF	TGTGCCTGGAGTCCACAGGGGGCGGTTCATGGCTACACCTTC
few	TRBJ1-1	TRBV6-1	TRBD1	CASSGRDSVNTEAFF	TGTGCCAGCAGTGGACGGGACAGCGTGAACACTGAAGCTTTCTTT
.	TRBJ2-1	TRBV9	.	CASSVAAGLYNEQFF	TGTGCCAGCAGCGTAGCTGCGGGCCTTTACAATGAGCAGTTCTTC
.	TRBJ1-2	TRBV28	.	CASSLDGPRDGYTF	TGTGCCAGCAGTTTAGACGGGCCGCGGGATGGCTACACCTTC
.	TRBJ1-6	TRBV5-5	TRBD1	CASSFGDRVNSPLHF	TGTGCCAGCAGCTTCGGGGACAGGGTTAATTCACCCCTCCACTTT
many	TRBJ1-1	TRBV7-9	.	CASSLVAGMGTEAFF	TGTGCCAGCAGCTTGGTGGCAGGGATGGGGACTGAAGCTTTCTTT
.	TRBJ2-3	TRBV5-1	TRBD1	CASSLAGQGLDTQYF	TGCGCCAGCAGCTTGGCGGGACAGGGGTTAGATACGCAGTATTTT
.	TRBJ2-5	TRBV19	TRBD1	CASRDSQETQYF	TGTGCCAGCCGGGACAGCCAAGAGACCCAGTACTTC
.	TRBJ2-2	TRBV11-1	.	CASSLVGGLNTGELFF	TGTGCCAGCAGCTTAGTCGGGGGACTGAACACCGGGGAGCTGTTTTTT
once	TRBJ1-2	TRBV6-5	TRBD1	CASTNRGGYGYTF	TGTGCCAGCACTAACAGGGGAGGCTATGGCTACACCTTC